This T cell receptor (beta chain) stems from a study of blood T cell repertoires in COVID-19 (dated by TCRdb to the early 2020s). A note on the overall study: Samples covering the acute and convalescent phases of COVID-19 were provided by collaborators in the United States, Italy and Spain. The prospective study material was composed of cDNA or gDNA derived from T cells, B-cell-depleted T cells, or PBMCs. Deeply sampled blood TCRbeta repertoires from subjects exposed to, actively infected with, or recovered from COVID-19 were included in the dataset. A freely available public database, intended as a resource for researchers studying the immune response to SARS-CoV-2, is where the repertoires were released. Samples came from the ongoing ImmuneRACE study (first 160 participants) plus 1,254 subjects from 6 global collaborators. The sample metadata nearly always contained a de-identified subject ID, COVID-19 status, age in years and sex. Where available, HLA class I and class II types were obtained from metadata supplied by the sample provider rather than from assay-based typing.

As concerns this clone: Its binding antigen is unknown. No much larger clonotype is one base removed from it; base qualities were not supplied.

The collaborating institutions used their own protocols to collect whole blood in K2EDTA tubes. Collaborator samples were shipped for TCRbeta analysis as frozen whole blood, isolated PBMCs, or DNA extracted from either sample type. The CDR1 and CDR2 encoded by the germline V gene are MDHEN and SYDVKM. The CDR3 goes from the cysteine to the phenylalanine over 15 residues. Of all the DNA, just the CDR3 is kept, 45 bases in frame from base 1. Relative to germline, V is 5 bases shorter and J is 8 bases shorter, with 16 bases between their ends. General findings and caveats noted by the study authors: The amount of clinical and demographic metadata varied by source and participant and was provided uncurated.

TCRbeta CDR3 regions were amplified from genomic DNA by means of the immunoSEQ Assay, a bias-controlled multiplex PCR. The authors processed their data as follows. Within the assay, amplification of reference gene primers was used to estimate how many nucleated cells each sample contained. To quantify the absolute abundance of each unique TCRbeta CDR3 rearrangement, sequence reads were collapsed and filtered. For each sample, productive Simpson clonality was calculated as the square root of Simpson's diversity index over productive rearrangements. TCRdb retrieved this table from immuneACCESS and kept in-frame rearrangements only. Not all clones are present; in checked studies, unresolved V genes account for under half, and no reason is known for the remainder. D and trimming come from the DNA, and the V and J calls and clone size come from that table. The sample includes more than 250,000 clones, with around 90% observed a single time. 1% of the sample lies in the top ten.

The chain uses TRBV28 and TRBJ1-6; D gene: possibly TRBD1, on 6 matching bases. The sequenced material came from peripheral blood. The TCR was taken from a man aged 50 to 59 with active or convalescent COVID-19. The encoded CDR3 is CASSENRDGDSPLHF. The nucleotides read TGTGCCAGCAGTGAAAACAGGGATGGTGATTCACCCCTCCACTTT.